Shown below are 17 T cell receptor beta chains from a single sample sequenced in a study of tumour-infiltrating T cells in Burkitt lymphoma. TCRdb's table, derived via immunoSEQ multiplex PCR, lists solely in-frame clones and lacks some. The sample lists 4,000 to 5,000 clones, 16% occurring once. Sequencing was performed on tumor tissue. These receptors originate from a human donor with diffuse large B-cell lymphoma. Some clones in this sample may be carry-over from other donors' samples.

The V gene is TRBV27, the J gene TRBJ2-7; 9 bases match TRBD1. After removal of 0 bases from V and 2 bases from J, the junction contained 5 bases not matched to a gene. The CDR3 is made up of 16 amino acids. Germline CDR1 MNHEY, CDR2 SMNVEV (reference sequence). This CDR3 reads CASSLSTGTGPYEQYF. The CDR3, as DNA: TGTGCCAGCAGTTTATCAACCGGGACAGGGCCCTACGAGCAGTACTTC.

The CDR3 here is CASSYEAGSGTREQYF. DNA of the CDR3: TGTGCCAGCAGTTACGAGGCCGGTAGCGGGACTCGGGAGCAGTACTTC. V gene TRBV6-6 combines with J gene TRBJ2-7, with 8 bases matching TRBD2. The junction had 13 bases not matched to a gene; V was cut back by 2 bases and J by 7 bases. Germline CDR1 MNHNY, CDR2 SVGAGI (reference sequence). The CDR3 sequence is 16 residues long.

In this sample, this clone turned up a few times. This rearrangement joins TRBV13 to TRBJ2-7, with 7 bases that match TRBD2. Losses at the gene ends were 5 bases for V and 3 bases for J; bases not matched to a gene: 13. This CDR3 comprises 16 residues. CDR1 is PRHDT, CDR2 FYEKMQ, per germline (reference sequence). Here the CDR3 DNA reads TGTGCCAGCAGCCCCCTCGGGAGGAGCGGGAACTACGAGCAGTACTTC. This sequence encodes CASSPLGRSGNYEQYF.

The V and J genes are TRBV27 and TRBJ1-1, with TRBD1 identical over 7 bases. The germline V gene has CDR1 MNHEY and CDR2 SMNVEV (reference sequence). J was trimmed by 1 base and V by 4 bases; bases with no gene match: 0. CDR3 length equals 13 residues. In DNA, the CDR3 is TGTGCCAGCAGTTGGGACAGGAACACTGAAGCTTTCTTT. Its protein is CASSWDRNTEAFF.

The genes are TRBV11-2 and TRBJ1-2; no firm D call. With 0 bases removed from V and 5 bases from J, the gap between germline ends came to 7 bases. Germline V CDR1 and CDR2: SGHAT, FQNNGV. There are 13 residues in the CDR3. This CDR3 is CASSLDSSYGYTF. CDR3 DNA: TGTGCCAGCAGCTTAGATTCGAGTTATGGCTACACCTTC.

This clone was seen a few times. The J gene is TRBJ1-5, the V gene TRBV11-3; D perhaps matches TRBD1 (6 bases). The CDR3 runs to 17 residues. Trimming stripped 5 bases from V and 0 bases from J, with 17 bases between. Germline CDR1 and CDR2: SGHNT and YENEEA. CDR3 sequence: CASSRGHLGISNQPQHF. The DNA of the CDR3 is TGTGCCAGCAGCCGGGGGCACCTGGGAATTAGCAATCAGCCCCAGCATTTT.

This clone was detected only a few times. The chain uses TRBV15 and TRBJ1-2, with no clear D. This CDR3 comprises 13 residues. The germline V gene has CDR1 LNHNV and CDR2 YYDKDF (reference sequence). The V and J ends lost 1 base and 5 bases respectively, with 8 bases between them. The CDR3 nucleotides are TGTGCCACCAGCAGAGCACAACCTTATGGCTACACCTTC. It translates to CATSRAQPYGYTF.

The CDR3: CASSQGLAAYNEQFF. CDR3 bases: TGCGCCAGCAGCCAAGGACTAGCGGCCTACAATGAGCAGTTCTTC. The rearrangement links TRBV4-1 to TRBJ2-1, with 9 nucleotides matching TRBD2. The CDR3 has 15 residues. V lost 1 base, J lost 2 bases, and 0 bases stayed unmatched. In germline, CDR1 is MGHRA, CDR2 YSYEKL.

CDR3 loop: CASSSSGRGSYEQYF. CDR3 bases: TGCGCCAGCAGCTCTAGCGGGAGAGGATCCTACGAGCAGTACTTC. This chain connects TRBV5-1 to TRBJ2-5, with 10 bases that match TRBD2. The DNA end favors TRBJ2-7, so the J call may be wrong. The CDR3 runs 15 residues. From germline, CDR1 is SGHRS and CDR2 YFSETQ.

The chain couples TRBV9 to TRBJ2-2; TRBD1 agrees at 9 bases. The CDR3 length is 17 residues. CDR1 and CDR2 from the germline V gene are SGDLS and YYNGEE. V dropped 4 bases and J dropped 3; count of bases not matched to a gene: 10. CDR3 in DNA: TGTGCCAGCAGCCCCCGGGACAGGGTATATTACACCGGGGAGCTGTTTTTT. Its translation is CASSPRDRVYYTGELFF.

In this sample, this clone turned up a few times. The V and J genes are TRBV7-2 and TRBJ1-5; D uncertain. Looked up from germline, CDR1 is SGHTA and CDR2 is FQGNSA. The CDR3 sequence is 14 residues long. With 4 bases removed from V and 6 bases from J, the gap between germline ends came to 13 bases. This chain's CDR3 is CASSSRDSVQPQHF. In DNA form, the CDR3 reads TGTGCCAGCAGCTCCCGCGATAGTGTTCAGCCCCAGCATTTT.

V usage is TRBV4-1 and J usage is TRBJ2-1, with TRBD2 matching over 10 bases. V lost 4 bases to trimming and J lost 8 bases; unmatched junction nucleotides: 2. CDR1 is MGHRA and CDR2 is YSYEKL in the germline V gene. The CDR3 has 13 amino acids. DNA for the CDR3: TGCGCCAGCAGCCTAGCGGGAGGCCATGAGCAGTTCTTC. Translation gives CASSLAGGHEQFF.

This chain joins TRBV10-2 and TRBJ2-5; TRBD2 is a possible D gene (6 bases). The DNA end favors TRBJ2-7, so the J call may be wrong. The CDR3 runs 14 residues. Germline V gives CDR1 WSHSY, CDR2 SAAADI. DNA of the CDR3: TGCGCCAGCAGTGTCCGGGTCGGAGGGCACGAGCAGTACTTC. This encodes CASSVRVGGHEQYF.

The rearrangement uses TRBV27 and TRBJ2-7; D is perhaps TRBD2 (5 bases). CDR3 length: 17 amino acids. Per the germline V gene, CDR1 is MNHEY and CDR2 is SMNVEV (reference sequence). V shed 0 bases and J shed 2 bases, with 17 bases lying between them. CDR3 sequence reads: CASSLSASGRLPYEQYF. The CDR3 DNA reads TGTGCCAGCAGTTTATCGGCGAGCGGAAGACTACCCTACGAGCAGTACTTC.

The V gene is TRBV6-5, the J gene TRBJ2-1; 8 nucleotides line up with TRBD2. Germline V gives CDR1 MNHEY, CDR2 SVGAGI. The CDR3 loop spans 16 amino acids. V was clipped by 0 bases and J by 2 bases; unmatched bases: 3. The CDR3 protein is CASSYSAGEAYNEQFF. CDR3 DNA: TGTGCCAGCAGTTACTCAGCGGGAGAGGCCTACAATGAGCAGTTCTTC.

The CDR3 loop is CASTAGGAGTPYEQYF. CDR3 nucleotide sequence: TGTGCCAGTACCGCGGGCGGGGCCGGGACTCCCTACGAGCAGTACTTC. This rearrangement joins TRBV19 to TRBJ2-7; D might be TRBD2 (6 bases). Germline assignment: CDR1 LNHDA and CDR2 SQIVND (reference sequence). This CDR3 contains 16 residues. V was cut by 7 bases and J by 2 bases, with 21 bases left in between.

The J gene is TRBJ1-6, the V gene TRBV4-3, with D perhaps matching TRBD1 (5 bases). With 1 base removed from V and 9 bases from J, the gap between germline ends came to 13 bases. Germline V gene lookup returns CDR1 LGHNA and CDR2 YSLEER. This CDR3 has 15 amino acids. For the CDR3, the DNA is TGCGCCAGCAGCCAAGGCACGGGGGTCCGTTCACCCCTCCACTTT. This translates into CASSQGTGVRSPLHF.